This T cell receptor (beta chain) was sequenced in a study of patients and donors after allogeneic stem cell transplantation. Germline V gives CDR1 MNHEY, CDR2 SMNVEV (reference sequence). This CDR3 spans 15 amino acids. V lost 6 bases to trimming and J lost 3 bases; unmatched junction nucleotides: 8. TCRdb passed the RT-PCR reads through MiXCR, listing each CDR3 protein once. This repertoire shows about 200,000 distinct CDR3 sequences, around two fifths found once; its top ten account for around 35%. The chain is built from TRBV27 and TRBJ2-1; 7 bases agree with TRBD2. Sequencing used blood, either unsorted or a sorted T cell fraction (not recorded which). The sequence was obtained from a human donor who was either an allogeneic HSCT recipient or a stem cell or donor lymphocyte infusion donor (not recorded which). It is not recorded whose cells these are; they may come from a transplant donor. The CDR3, as DNA: TGTGCCAGCAGATCGGGCGGGAGAGGCTACAATGAGCAGTTCTTC. Translated, it gives CASRSGGRGYNEQFF.